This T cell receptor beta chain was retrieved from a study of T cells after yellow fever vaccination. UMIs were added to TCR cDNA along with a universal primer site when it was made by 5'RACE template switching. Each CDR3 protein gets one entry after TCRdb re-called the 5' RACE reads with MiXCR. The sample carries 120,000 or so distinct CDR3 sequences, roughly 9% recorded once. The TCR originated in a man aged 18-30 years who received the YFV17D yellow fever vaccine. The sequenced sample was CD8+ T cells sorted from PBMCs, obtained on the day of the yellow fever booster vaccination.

In DNA, the CDR3 is TGTGCCAGTAGCCCAGGGTTTGGAGCCAAAAACATTCAGTACTTC. The encoded protein is CASSPGFGAKNIQYF. This chain connects TRBV19 to TRBJ2-4; a possible D gene is TRBD1 (5 bases). The CDR3 is made up of 15 amino acids. V was cut by 6 bases and J by 0 bases, with 12 bases left in between. CDR1 is LNHDA and CDR2 is SQIVND in the germline V gene (reference sequence).